This T cell receptor (beta chain) appears in the sequencing data of a study of T-cell reconstitution after alpha-beta-depleted transplantation in children. Regarding the study as a whole: In some patients, recipient T cells and intrathymic progenitors surviving conditioning explained high day-60 diversity. Expanded clones from the graft, numbering several hundred, reportedly supplied alpha-beta T cells about two months after transplant.

The V gene end was trimmed by 10 bases and the J gene end by 0 bases; junction bases not matched to a gene: 5. CDR1 and CDR2 (germline): ENHRY, SYGVKD. The CDR3 sequence is 14 residues long. Using unique molecular identifiers, the investigators prepared the TCRbeta library. TCRdb redid the calling of the PCR reads with MiXCR, one entry per CDR3 protein. The table includes about 340,000 distinct CDR3 sequences, under 20% detected once. This clonotype was counted only a few times. The antigen is not known. The starting material was PBMCs, mostly from graft donor cells, obtained 360 days after TCRalphabeta/CD19-depleted stem cell transplant. The receptor was isolated from a male patient between 2 and 15 years old who had a stem cell transplant for acute lymphoblastic leukemia, so the T cells may come from the graft donor. V is TRBV10-3 and J is TRBJ2-2, with 7 bases lining up with TRBD1. The CDR3 loop is CATATGPNTGELFF. The DNA for the CDR3 is TGTGCCACCGCGACAGGGCCGAACACCGGGGAGCTGTTTTTT.